One sample yielded the 17 T cell receptor beta chains listed below, sequenced in a study of T-cell memory formation after mild COVID-19. TCRdb re-called the 5' RACE reads with MiXCR, one entry per CDR3 protein. The table includes 430,000 or so distinct CDR3 sequences, approximately 25% detected once. Sequencing used PBMCs or a T cell subset sorted from them (not recorded which). These receptors all come from an adult woman who had mild COVID-19 (a few samples of this study predate the infection). Cell type and time point are not known.

This clonotype was seen more than once but under ten times. The CDR3: CASSLLFRDSTYEQYF. The CDR3 nucleotides read TGTGCCAGCAGCTTGCTTTTCCGGGACTCGACCTACGAGCAGTACTTC. This chain links TRBV5-6 with TRBJ2-7, with D tentatively TRBD2 (6 bases). CDR1 SGHDT and CDR2 YYEEEE come from the germline V gene. CDR3 length: 16 amino acids. The V gene lost 1 base and the J gene lost 2 bases, with 16 bases spanning the gap.

The DNA of the CDR3 is TGCAGTGCCATAGGGGGGGCTTTTCTCGATACGCAGTATTTT. Encoded protein: CSAIGGAFLDTQYF. The chain combines TRBV20-1 with TRBJ2-3; TRBD2 might be the D (7 bases). CDR1 and CDR2 from the germline V gene are DFQATT and SNEGSKA (reference sequence). The CDR3 extends over 14 amino acids. The V end was cut by 6 bases, the J end by 6 bases, with 19 bases between.

This clonotype was seen a few times. The V call is TRBV20-1, the J call TRBJ1-3; unclear D gene. The V end was cut by 3 bases, the J end by 4 bases, with 10 bases between. The V gene's germline CDR1 is DFQATT and CDR2 SNEGSKA (reference sequence). The CDR3 spans 13 residues. The CDR3 DNA is TGCAGTGCTAGTAGGGTGGACGGAAACACCATATATTTT. Translation: CSASRVDGNTIYF.

Concerning this clonotype itself: One end of the junction fails to match germline, which may point to a read error. The V gene is TRBV5-6, the J gene TRBJ2-1; D not certain. Germline CDR1 is SGHDT and CDR2 is YYEEEE. CDR3 size: 12 residues. The CDR3: CAISPLENEQFF. CDR3 bases: TGTGCCATCAGCCCCTTAGAGAATGAGCAGTTCTTC.

This clonotype has only a few counts. CDR3 bases: TGTGCCAGCAGCTTAGTGGTACAGTCCTACAATGAGCAGTTCTTC. Amino acid sequence: CASSLVVQSYNEQFF. This chain uses TRBV7-2 with TRBJ2-1; D not resolved. CDR3 length equals 15 residues. With 1 base removed from V and 1 base from J, the gap between germline ends came to 8 bases. Germline V gene lookup returns CDR1 SGHTA and CDR2 FQGNSA.

The rearrangement links TRBV14 to TRBJ2-7; 8 nucleotides match TRBD2. Germline CDR1 and CDR2: SGHDN and FVKESK. This CDR3 has 20 residues. The trim removed 0 bases at V and 2 bases at J, leaving 18 bases unmatched. The CDR3 loop reads CASSQDISGTLGGRPYEQYF. The CDR3 region has the DNA TGTGCCAGCAGCCAAGACATAAGTGGAACACTGGGCGGGAGGCCCTACGAGCAGTACTTC.

The J gene is TRBJ1-2, the V gene TRBV3-1; perhaps TRBD1 as D (5 bases). V was trimmed by 4 bases and J by 7 bases, leaving 16 bases between them. Germline V gene data show CDR1 as LGHDT and CDR2 as YNNKEL (reference sequence). The CDR3 covers 14 residues. This CDR3 reads CASSRQLGTGGYTF. Here the CDR3 DNA reads TGTGCCAGCAGCCGACAGCTCGGTACGGGTGGCTACACCTTC.

The chain combines TRBV11-3 with TRBJ2-4; 7 bases are a match to TRBD1. The V segment lost 5 bases and the J segment 1 base; nucleotides outside the gene matches: 8. Germline assignment: CDR1 SGHNT and CDR2 YENEEA. There are 16 residues in the CDR3. The CDR3 sequence: CASSRTGAGAKNIQYF. The CDR3 DNA sequence: TGTGCCAGCAGCCGAACAGGGGCTGGGGCCAAAAACATTCAGTACTTC.

This clonotype was found a few times. The V call is TRBV2, the J call TRBJ2-1; D possibly corresponds to TRBD1 (5 bases). V lost 6 bases, J lost 0 bases, and 15 bases lay in between. The CDR3 consists of 16 residues. CDR1 and CDR2 (germline): SNHLY, FYNNEI. The CDR3 DNA sequence: TGTGCCAGCAGCGATAGACAGTACAGCTCCTACAATGAGCAGTTCTTC. As protein: CASSDRQYSSYNEQFF.

At least ten counts were recorded for this clonotype. The rearrangement joins TRBV7-2 to TRBJ2-3; 10 nucleotides align to TRBD1. V was clipped by 5 bases and J by 1 base; unmatched bases: 9. This CDR3 is built from 17 residues. Germline loops: CDR1 SGHTA, CDR2 FQGNSA. DNA for the CDR3: TGTGCCAGCAGCGTAAAGACAGGGGGCGGCCGCACAGATACGCAGTATTTT. The encoded protein is CASSVKTGGGRTDTQYF.

This clonotype has just a few counts. The rearrangement links TRBV23-1 to TRBJ1-3; D not certain. TRBV23-1 is classed as an ORF, of uncertain function. The CDR3 is 14 amino acids. The ends were cut back, 0 bases at V and 3 bases at J, with 6 bases in the middle. The CDR3 coding sequence is TGCGCCAGCAGTCAATCGAAGGGTGGAAACACCATATATTTT. It is translated as CASSQSKGGNTIYF.

The rearrangement uses TRBV9 and TRBJ2-3; no reliable D call. CDR3 length equals 16 residues. Germline V gene sequence: CDR1 SGDLS, CDR2 YYNGEE. V lost 2 bases to trimming and J lost 6 bases, with 19 bases between them. The CDR3 DNA is TGTGCCAGCAGCGTGGTCAGGAGTTCAGACTGCGATACGCAGTATTTT. Encoded protein: CASSVVRSSDCDTQYF. Complete variable domain (other parts from reference TRBV9 and TRBJ2-3): DSGVTQTPKHLITATGQRVTLRCSPRSGDLSVYWYQQSLDQGLQFLIQYYNGEERAKGNILERFSAQQFPDLHSELNLSSLELGDSALYFCASSVVRSSDCDTQYFGPGTRLTVL.

The sample holds many counts of this clonotype. Its ends do not fully match the called genes, so a read error is possible. The rearrangement uses TRBV5-1 and TRBJ2-5; the D gene is possibly TRBD1 (5 bases). CDR3 length equals 12 residues. Germline V gives CDR1 SGHRS, CDR2 YFSETQ. The CDR3: CASSLAGETQYF. CDR3 in DNA: TGTGCCAGCAGCTTAGCAGGGGAGACCCAGTACTTC.

Ten or more counts support this clonotype. The chain links TRBV12-3 or TRBV12-4 to TRBJ2-1, with a weak D call TRBD2 (7 bases). V gave up 3 bases and J gave up 9 bases, with 18 bases separating them. CDR3 length equals 15 residues. CDR3 bases: TGTGCCAGCAGTTTGAGGGGGGGTAGGTTGGGTGAGCAGTTCTTC. Protein product: CASSLRGGRLGEQFF.

V is TRBV7-6 and J is TRBJ1-1; TRBD1 is a possible D gene (5 bases). CDR1 is SGHVS, CDR2 FNYEAQ, per germline. Trimming took off 5 bases at V and 0 bases at J, with 10 bases between the two ends. The CDR3 runs to 14 residues. CDR3 in amino acids: CASSPGPLNTEAFF. As DNA, the CDR3 is TGTGCCAGCAGCCCAGGGCCTTTGAACACTGAAGCTTTCTTT.

V and J are TRBV20-1 and TRBJ2-1, with D unclear. The CDR3 spans 17 residues. V was clipped by 0 bases and J by 4 bases, with 19 bases between them. CDR1 and CDR2 from the germline V gene are DFQATT and SNEGSKA (reference sequence). The DNA for the CDR3 is TGCAGTGCTAGAGATTTTGATGGGAACTTTGGTTACAATGAGCAGTTCTTC. As protein: CSARDFDGNFGYNEQFF.

The chain links TRBV30 to TRBJ2-4; a weak D match, TRBD2 (5 bases). The CDR3 covers 14 residues. V lost 0 bases to trimming and J lost 6 bases, with 12 bases between them. Germline CDR1 GTSNPN, CDR2 SVGIG (reference sequence). For the CDR3, the DNA is TGTGCCTGGAGTGTACCTCGGGATTTAAACATTCAGTACTTC. As protein: CAWSVPRDLNIQYF.